The T cell receptor beta chain under discussion was sequenced for a study of blood T cell repertoires in COVID-19 (dated by TCRdb to 2019 to 2021). About the full investigation: Samples covering the acute and convalescent phases of COVID-19 were provided by collaborators in the United States, Italy and Spain. The samples were drawn from the first 160 participants of the ongoing ImmuneRACE study and from over 950 subjects provided by 6 global collaborators. Where available, HLA class I and class II types were taken from metadata supplied by the sample provider and were not determined by assay-based typing. The repertoires were released in a freely available public database intended as a resource for research on the immune response to SARS-CoV-2. The prospective study material was composed of cDNA or gDNA derived from T cells, B-cell-depleted T cells, or PBMCs. Subjects who had been exposed to COVID-19, were actively infected with it, or had recovered from it provided the deeply sampled blood TCRbeta repertoires that made up the dataset. A de-identified subject ID, COVID-19 status, age in years and sex were almost always included in the sample metadata. What the authors observed across the whole study: How much clinical and demographic metadata was included differed by source and by participant, and the metadata was provided uncurated.

Between the V and J ends, shortened by 0 bases and 0 bases respectively, the junction contains 7 bases. Inclusive of the bounding cysteine and phenylalanine, the CDR3 is 14 residues long. Of all the DNA, just the CDR3 is kept, 42 bases in frame from base 1. Reading the germline V gene gives CDR1 SGDLS and CDR2 YYNGEE. About this clone: It lacks a known antigen. No base-level quality is on record; no much larger clone is a single base apart.

TCRbeta CDR3 regions were amplified from genomic DNA by means of the immunoSEQ Assay, a bias-controlled multiplex PCR. Processing in the source paper ran as follows. The number of nucleated cells in each sample was estimated by amplification of reference gene primers within the assay. To quantify the absolute abundance of each unique TCRbeta CDR3 rearrangement, sequence reads were collapsed and filtered. For each sample, productive Simpson clonality was calculated by taking the square root of Simpson's diversity index across productive rearrangements. TCRdb limited this immuneACCESS table to in-frame rearrangements with V and J called. A share of clones is missing; checked studies link under half to unresolved V genes, and the rest is unexplained. V and J calls and clone size follow that table, whereas D and trimming were derived from the DNA. A total of about 310,000 clones appear in this sample, about nine tenths of them only once. The ten largest make up just under 9% of the sample.

Participants in the prospective study were enrolled through a virtual design, were aged roughly 18 to 100 years, and lived in 20 to 30 United States geographic areas. In the prospective study, participants were assigned to cohorts based on the clinical history participants reported in a screening survey and a study questionnaire. Recovered participants in ImmuneRACE Cohort 3 were defined by two consecutive negative NP/OP PCR tests, clearance by a healthcare professional, or resolution of symptoms. Each participant in the prospective study had whole blood, serum and a nasopharyngeal or oropharyngeal swab collected by mobile phlebotomists. Prospective study participants could optionally give additional blood draws and questionnaires over an approximately 2-month period. Before DNA extraction, prospective study blood samples were shipped either frozen or at room temperature.

The TCR originated in a woman aged 18-35 years who had recovered from COVID-19. The V gene is TRBV9 and the J gene is TRBJ2-7, and perhaps TRBD2 as D gene, on 5 matching bases. The specimen was PBMCs or T cells enriched from blood (not recorded which). Here the CDR3 is given as CASSVDGSSYEQYF. The DNA is as follows: TGTGCCAGCAGCGTAGATGGGAGCTCCTACGAGCAGTACTTC.